Presented here are 10 T cell receptor beta chains from one specimen sequenced in a study of blood T cell repertoires in COVID-19. Generated by immunoSEQ multiplex PCR, the TCRdb table keeps only in-frame clones and is missing some. The sample yields about 390,000 clones, more than 75% seen once. The material sequenced was PBMCs or T cells enriched from blood (not recorded which). These receptors were obtained from a woman aged 45 to 65 who had recovered from COVID-19.

The chain recombines TRBV19 with TRBJ1-3, with no clear D. The ends were cut back, 7 bases at V and 2 bases at J, with 15 bases in the middle. This CDR3 has 15 residues. Germline V gene lookup returns CDR1 LNHDA and CDR2 SQIVND (reference sequence). CDR3 DNA sequence: TGTGCCAGTACGGTTGGGCAGACCCCTGGAAACACCATATATTTT. It is translated as CASTVGQTPGNTIYF.

V and J are TRBV12-3 or TRBV12-4 and TRBJ1-3, with no clear D. V lost 7 bases, J lost 0 bases, and 4 bases lay in between. CDR3 size: 12 residues. Written as DNA, the CDR3 is TGTGCCAGCAAGCGCTCTGGAAACACCATATATTTT. This translates into CASKRSGNTIYF.

The chain is built from TRBV5-1 and TRBJ1-2, with 7 positions matching TRBD1. The CDR3 runs to 15 residues. The V and J ends lost 0 bases and 4 bases, in that order; junction bases with no gene match: 6. Germline assignment: CDR1 SGHRS and CDR2 YFSETQ. The CDR3, as DNA: TGCGCCAGCAGCTTGGAACAGGGGTGGAGCTATGGCTACACCTTC. This gives the protein CASSLEQGWSYGYTF.

J is TRBJ1-2 and V is TRBV28; D gene ambiguous. Germline lookup yields CDR1 MDHEN and CDR2 SYDVKM. V dropped 1 base and J dropped 4 bases, with 10 bases sitting between them. This CDR3 is 14 amino acids long. The DNA for the CDR3 is TGTGCCAGCAGTTTATCGTCCAGTTCCTATGGCTACACCTTC. Protein sequence: CASSLSSSSYGYTF.

This clone was detected once. The chain recombines TRBV30 with TRBJ1-5, with 8 nucleotides matching TRBD1. V lost 1 base to trimming and J lost 2 bases; unmatched junction nucleotides: 1. Germline CDR1 is GTSNPN and CDR2 is SVGIG (reference sequence). The CDR3 spans 14 residues. The CDR3 bases are TGTGCCTGGAGTGCGGGACAGGGCAATCAGCCCCAGCATTTT. It is translated as CAWSAGQGNQPQHF.

The rearrangement uses TRBV7-2 and TRBJ2-3; TRBD2 matches at 11 bases. Trimming took 1 base from V and 0 from J; bases not matched to a gene: 9. The CDR3 has 19 residues. In germline, CDR1 is SGHTA, CDR2 FQGNSA. For the CDR3, the DNA is TGTGCCAGCAGCTTAGTCACAGGTAGACTAGCGGGGAGCACAGATACGCAGTATTTT. Protein product: CASSLVTGRLAGSTDTQYF. Filled out from reference TRBV7-2 and TRBJ2-3, the complete variable domain reads GAGVSQSPSNKVTEKGKDVELRCDPISGHTALYWYRQSLGQGLEFLIYFQGNSAPDKSGLPSDRFSAERTGGSVSTLTIQRTQQEDSAVYLCASSLVTGRLAGSTDTQYFGPGTRLTVL.

The chain joins TRBV30 to TRBJ1-1; no firm D call. In germline, CDR1 is GTSNPN, CDR2 SVGIG (reference sequence). The CDR3 is made up of 14 amino acids. Between the trimmed V and J ends, which lost 2 bases and 1 base, there was a span of 11 bases. The CDR3 region has the DNA TGTGCCTGGAGTAAAATCACTCCGAACACTGAAGCTTTCTTT. It codes for CAWSKITPNTEAFF.

The V gene is TRBV7-2, the J gene TRBJ1-2, with 7 bases identical to TRBD1. After removal of 3 bases from V and 5 bases from J, the junction contained 6 bases not matched to a gene. CDR3 length: 14 residues. Germline V CDR1 and CDR2: SGHTA, FQGNSA. The CDR3 coding sequence is TGTGCCAGCAGCTTCTCGGGACAGACGTATGGCTACACCTTC. Translation: CASSFSGQTYGYTF.

The chain combines TRBV13 with TRBJ2-7, with D perhaps TRBD1 (5 bases). Per the germline V gene, CDR1 is PRHDT and CDR2 is FYEKMQ (reference sequence). This CDR3 has 14 residues. V was cut by 5 bases and J by 4 bases, with 15 bases left in between. The CDR3 loop reads CASSAGYLGYEQYF. For the CDR3, the DNA is TGTGCCAGCAGCGCAGGGTATCTTGGTTACGAGCAGTACTTC.

CDR3 region: CASSPEANNEQFF. As DNA, the CDR3 is TGCGCCAGCAGCCCGGAGGCAAACAATGAGCAGTTCTTC. The chain joins TRBV5-1 to TRBJ2-1; weak D call: TRBD2 (5 bases). The CDR3 consists of 13 residues. Trimming cost V 4 bases and J 5 bases, with 10 bases left between them. CDR1 and CDR2 from the germline V gene are SGHRS and YFSETQ.